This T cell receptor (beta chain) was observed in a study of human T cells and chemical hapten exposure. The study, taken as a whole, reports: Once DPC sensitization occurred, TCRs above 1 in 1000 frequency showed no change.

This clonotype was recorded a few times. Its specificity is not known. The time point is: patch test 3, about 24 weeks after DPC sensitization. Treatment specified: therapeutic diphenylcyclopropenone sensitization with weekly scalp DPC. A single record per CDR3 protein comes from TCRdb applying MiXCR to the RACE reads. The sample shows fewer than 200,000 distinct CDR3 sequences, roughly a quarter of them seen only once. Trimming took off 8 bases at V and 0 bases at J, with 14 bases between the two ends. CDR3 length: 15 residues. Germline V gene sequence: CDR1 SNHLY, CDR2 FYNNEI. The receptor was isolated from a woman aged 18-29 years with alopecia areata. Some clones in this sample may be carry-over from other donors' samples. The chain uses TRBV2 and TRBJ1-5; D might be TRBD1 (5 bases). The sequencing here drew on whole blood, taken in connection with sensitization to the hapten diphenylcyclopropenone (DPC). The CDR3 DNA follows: TGTGCCAGCTTAGGGGACGGAAATAGCAATCAGCCCCAGCATTTT. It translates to CASLGDGNSNQPQHF.